The entry below gives a single T cell receptor beta chain sequence along with its context. This clone's antigen is unknown. There are no base qualities to consult, and no much larger clone falls within one base. All of the isolated RNA was reverse transcribed with the High Capacity cDNA Reverse Transcription Kit, so expressed TCRB transcripts were sequenced. Deep immunoSEQ sequencing was performed on naive, central memory and regulatory T cell samples, with an average of roughly 3.6 million total reads per sample. Sorted cells were lysed in RLT buffer, and RNA was extracted using DNase-treated RNeasy Micro or Mini kits according to cell number. To prevent cross-contamination, every cell subset was processed on its own, while patient and healthy donor samples were processed together. The immunoSEQ multiplex PCR was used to amplify TCRB sequences from cDNA, generating 87-bp fragments that spanned the CDR3 region. Sequencing of the amplicons was done on the Illumina HiSeq platform. From the authors' description of their analysis: PCR bias was computationally corrected using synthetic template baselines, reads within Hamming distance 2 were collapsed, and singletons that could not be merged were discarded. Reads were aligned against IMGT so that V, D and J genes, CDR3 length and insertions or deletions at six rearrangement sites could be assigned. Clonotype counts were normalized to sorted cell number within each subset before computing true diversity and Gini coefficients with the tcR R package. The overlap coefficient, calculated on TCRB nucleotide sequences, was used to measure repertoire sharing. Out-of-frame TCRB sequences from naive cells were analyzed as a proxy for the pre-selection repertoire. TCRdb provides this immuneACCESS table in a form limited to in-frame rearrangements. Some clones are lacking; in checked studies, under half of them reflect an unresolved V gene, and why the rest are absent is not known. Clone size and V and J calls were adopted from that table, with D and trimming inferred from the DNA. For this sample there are 630,000 or so clones; around 15% appear just once. The ten largest clones capture roughly 0.04% of the sample.

This sample is part of a study of beta chain features in type 1 diabetes (dated by TCRdb to the late 2010s). At the level of the whole study: Patients and healthy donors did not differ in mean age, gender distribution, total cell number or subset yield. Across all samples, fewer than 130 million sorted cells were examined, and cell number per subset correlated strongly with RNA yield. In the study, recently diagnosed type 1 diabetes patients and matched healthy donors were compared on the TCRB repertoires of their sorted circulating CD4+ T cell subsets. Naive and central memory subsets were obtained from all 30 or so donors, but regulatory and stem cell-like memory subsets were isolated from only 8 patients and about 8 healthy donors.

From each donor, a single peripheral blood sample of approximately 110 mL on average was drawn into heparinised tubes. Using a panel that included CD45RO, CCR7, CD25, CD127, CD95 and CD27, naive, central memory, regulatory and stem cell-like memory CD4+ T cells were sorted on a BD FACSAria II. Purity was above 98% for every sorted population. PBMCs were isolated right away by Lymphoprep density gradient centrifugation and were stained directly, without culture. So that batch effects would be minimized, each experiment stained and sorted samples in pairs, pairing one healthy donor with one patient. Via the germline V gene, CDR1 is MGHDK and CDR2 SYGVNS. At the junction V is shortened by 1 base and J by 1 base; bases outside the gene matches: 3. The CDR3 runs 15 amino acids, cysteine and phenylalanine included. The DNA shown is the 45-base CDR3, in frame from base 1. Overall study outcomes, separate from this receptor: Patients with type 1 diabetes made fewer insertions and deleted more nucleotides at VDJ recombination sites, implying thymic rearrangement abnormalities. Naive, central memory and regulatory TCRB repertoires appeared to be more similar among patients than among healthy donors. A moderate but significant shortening of TCRB CDR3 length was observed in type 1 diabetes patients in all four CD4+ subsets. PCR may preferentially amplify shorter templates, but because patient and control samples were amplified and corrected together, any resulting skew would affect both groups equally. Because the HLA sub-analyses included only small numbers of individuals, any influence of HLA type on TCRB rearrangement was left unresolved. Because cDNA was sequenced instead of genomic DNA, highly expressing activated cells could be over-represented, though the groups showed no difference in activation or CD3 levels.

The sample consisted of naive CD4+ T cells from blood. The sample's cell subset or site label, decoded: true naive CD4+ T cells. The chain is assembled from TRBV25-1 and TRBJ1-2, with 7 junctional bases fitting TRBD1. This clonotype was sampled from a man aged 18 to 29 with type 1 diabetes. The CDR3 reads as follows: CASSEWGTDNYGYTF. The DNA is TGTGCCAGCAGTGAATGGGGGACAGATAACTATGGCTACACCTTC.